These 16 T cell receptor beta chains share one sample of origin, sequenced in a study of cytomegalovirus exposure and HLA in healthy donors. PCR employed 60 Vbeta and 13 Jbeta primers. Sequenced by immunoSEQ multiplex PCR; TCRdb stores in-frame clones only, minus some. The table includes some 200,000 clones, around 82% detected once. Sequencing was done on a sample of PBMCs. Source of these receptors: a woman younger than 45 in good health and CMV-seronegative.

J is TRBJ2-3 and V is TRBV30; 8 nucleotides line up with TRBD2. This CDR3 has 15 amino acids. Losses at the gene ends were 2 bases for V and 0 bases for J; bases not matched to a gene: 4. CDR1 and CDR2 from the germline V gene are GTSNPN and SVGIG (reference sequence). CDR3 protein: CAWSKLAGSTDTQYF. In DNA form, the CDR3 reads TGTGCCTGGAGTAAATTAGCGGGAAGCACAGATACGCAGTATTTT.

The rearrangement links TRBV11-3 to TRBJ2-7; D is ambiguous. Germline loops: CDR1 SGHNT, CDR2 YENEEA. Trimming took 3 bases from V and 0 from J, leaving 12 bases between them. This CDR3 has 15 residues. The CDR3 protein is CASSLGSLTSYEQYF. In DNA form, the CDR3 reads TGTGCCAGCAGCTTGGGCAGCTTAACCTCCTACGAGCAGTACTTC.

CDR3 bases: TGTGCCACCACGGGGAACCTAGACCGAGTGTATGGCTACACCTTC. This encodes CATTGNLDRVYGYTF. J is TRBJ1-2 and V is TRBV19; D is unclear. The CDR3 runs 15 residues. Trimming removed 10 bases from V and 5 bases from J, with 23 bases in between. The V gene's germline CDR1 is LNHDA and CDR2 SQIVND (reference sequence).

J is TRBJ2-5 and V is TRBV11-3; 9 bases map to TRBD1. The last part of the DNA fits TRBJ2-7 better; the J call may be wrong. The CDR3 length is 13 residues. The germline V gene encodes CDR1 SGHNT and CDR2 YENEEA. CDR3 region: CASSPDRGYEQYF. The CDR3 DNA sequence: TGTGCCAGCAGCCCTGACAGGGGGTACGAGCAGTACTTC.

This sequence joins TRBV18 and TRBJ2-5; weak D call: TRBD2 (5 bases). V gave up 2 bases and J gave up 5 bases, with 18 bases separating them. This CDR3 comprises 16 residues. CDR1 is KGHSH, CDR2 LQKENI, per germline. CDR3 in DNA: TGTGCCAGCTCACCAGTCGCTGGGAGTAGGTCGGAGACCCAGTACTTC. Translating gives CASSPVAGSRSETQYF.

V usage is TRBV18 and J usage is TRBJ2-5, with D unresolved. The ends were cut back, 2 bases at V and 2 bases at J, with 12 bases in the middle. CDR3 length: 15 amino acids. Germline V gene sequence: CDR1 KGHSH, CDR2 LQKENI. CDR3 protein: CASSPTSWRQETQYF. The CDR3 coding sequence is TGTGCCAGCTCACCAACTTCCTGGCGGCAAGAGACCCAGTACTTC. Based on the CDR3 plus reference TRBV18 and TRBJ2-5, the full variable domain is NAGVMQNPRHLVRRRGQEARLRCSPMKGHSHVYWYRQLPEEGLKFMVYLQKENIIDESGMPKERFSAEFPKEGPSILRIQQVVRGDSAAYFCASSPTSWRQETQYFGPGTRLLVL.

The CDR3 DNA follows: TGCAGCGTTGGTCTGGGGCCTGCTTTATACGAGCAGTACTTC. Protein: CSVGLGPALYEQYF. V gene TRBV29-1 combines with J gene TRBJ2-7; a possible D gene is TRBD1 (5 bases). Germline V lookup: CDR1 SQVTM, CDR2 ANQGSEA. V was cut by 4 bases and J by 4 bases, with 17 bases left in between. This CDR3 spans 14 amino acids.

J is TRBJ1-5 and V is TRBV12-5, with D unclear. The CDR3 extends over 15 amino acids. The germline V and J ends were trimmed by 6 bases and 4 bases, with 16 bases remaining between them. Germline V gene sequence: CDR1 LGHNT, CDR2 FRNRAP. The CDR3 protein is CASGAGLRPNQPQHF. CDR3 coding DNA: TGTGCTAGTGGCGCGGGTCTTCGTCCGAATCAGCCCCAGCATTTT.

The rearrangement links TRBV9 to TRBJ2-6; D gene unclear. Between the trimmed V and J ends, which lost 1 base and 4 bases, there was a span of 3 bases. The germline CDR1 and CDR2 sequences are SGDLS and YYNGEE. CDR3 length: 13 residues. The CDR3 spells CASSVSGANVLTF. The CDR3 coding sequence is TGTGCCAGCAGCGTATCGGGGGCCAACGTCCTGACTTTC.

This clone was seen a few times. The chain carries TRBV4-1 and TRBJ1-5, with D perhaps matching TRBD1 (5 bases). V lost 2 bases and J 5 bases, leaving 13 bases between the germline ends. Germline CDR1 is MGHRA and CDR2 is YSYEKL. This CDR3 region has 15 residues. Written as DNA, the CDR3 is TGCGCCAGCAGCCAAATCCCCTGGGGCGATCAGCCCCAGCATTTT. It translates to CASSQIPWGDQPQHF.

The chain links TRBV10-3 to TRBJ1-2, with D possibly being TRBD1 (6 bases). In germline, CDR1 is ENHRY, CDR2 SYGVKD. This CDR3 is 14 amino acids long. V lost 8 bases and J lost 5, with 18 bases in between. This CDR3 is CAISNAGASYGYTF. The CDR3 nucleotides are TGTGCCATCTCCAATGCAGGGGCCTCGTATGGCTACACCTTC.

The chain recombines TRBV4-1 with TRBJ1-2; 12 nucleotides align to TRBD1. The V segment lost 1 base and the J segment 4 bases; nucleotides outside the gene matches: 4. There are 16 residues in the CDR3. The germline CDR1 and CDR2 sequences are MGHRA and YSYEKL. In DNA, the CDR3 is TGCGCCAGCAGCCAAGTGGCGGGACAGGGGGCCTATGGCTACACCTTC. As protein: CASSQVAGQGAYGYTF.

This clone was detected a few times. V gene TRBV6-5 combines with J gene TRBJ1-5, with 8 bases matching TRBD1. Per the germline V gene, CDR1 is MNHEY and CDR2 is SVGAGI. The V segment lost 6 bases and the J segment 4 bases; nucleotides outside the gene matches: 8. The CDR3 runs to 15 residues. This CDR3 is CASRSRGLGNQPQHF. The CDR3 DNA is TGTGCCAGCAGGTCCAGGGGGCTAGGGAATCAGCCCCAGCATTTT.

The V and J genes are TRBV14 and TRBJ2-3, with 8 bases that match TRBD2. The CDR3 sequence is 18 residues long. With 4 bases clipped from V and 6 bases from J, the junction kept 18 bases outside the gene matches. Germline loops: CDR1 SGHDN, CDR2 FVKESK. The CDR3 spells CASSLQILREDVGDTQYF. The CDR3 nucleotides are TGTGCCAGCAGCCTCCAAATCTTGCGGGAGGATGTAGGGGATACGCAGTATTTT.

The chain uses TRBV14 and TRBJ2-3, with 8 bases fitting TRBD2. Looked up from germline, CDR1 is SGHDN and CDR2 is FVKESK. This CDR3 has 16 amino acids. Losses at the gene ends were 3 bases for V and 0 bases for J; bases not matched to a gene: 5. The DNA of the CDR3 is TGTGCCAGCAGCCACCCAGCGGGGGATAGCACAGATACGCAGTATTTT. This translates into CASSHPAGDSTDTQYF.

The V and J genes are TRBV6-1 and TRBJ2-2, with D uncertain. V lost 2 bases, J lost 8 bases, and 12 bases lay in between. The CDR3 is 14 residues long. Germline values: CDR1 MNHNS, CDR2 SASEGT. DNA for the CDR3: TGTGCCAGCAGTGAAAACTGGTTTCTGGGGGAGCTGTTTTTT. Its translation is CASSENWFLGELFF.